This TCR beta chain was obtained from a study of shared clonotypes between healthy human individuals. Study background: A few men and two women, aged 18 to 49, were donors. General study findings and limits: Clonotype sharing among the donors was expected to vary with sequencing depth.

Every contributor of samples was a Caucasian grown-up residing in Nashville, Tennessee. Data came from immunoSEQ multiplex PCR; TCRdb stores just in-frame clones and leaves some out. The sample lists 2 million to 2.5 million clones; 80% to 95% were seen once. Between the trimmed V and J ends, which lost 4 bases and 4 bases, there was a span of 16 bases. The CDR3 loop spans 15 amino acids. The V gene's germline CDR1 is MNHNY and CDR2 SVGAGI (reference sequence). A word on this clone: Its antigen is undetermined.

What was sequenced was naive CD4+ T cells from PBMCs. This sample's subset: CD45RA+ positively selected. This rearrangement joins TRBV6-6 to TRBJ1-2; a weak D match, TRBD1 (6 bases). The sequence was collected from a man aged 18 to 30 in good health. Some clones in this sample may be carry-over from other donors' samples. The CDR3 region is CASSSSGTLGYGYTF. CDR3 DNA: TGTGCCAGCAGTTCCTCCGGGACACTCGGCTATGGCTACACCTTC.